One TCR beta chain is described in this entry. This sample is drawn from a study of CD8 T cells in Susac syndrome. The authors reverse transcribed about 0.5 to 1 ug RNA with random hexamers. The amplification used immunoSEQ multiplex PCR on TCR beta CDR3; it spanned 54 Vbeta and 13 Jbeta. TCRdb re-called the immunoSEQ multiplex PCR reads through MiXCR, storing one row per CDR3 protein. Seen here are 150,000 to 200,000 distinct CDR3 sequences, roughly 95% observed once, and the top ten hold 0.085% to 0.095%. This CDR3 comprises 11 residues. CDR1 and CDR2 from the germline V gene are GTSNPN and SVGIG (reference sequence). V was pared by 3 bases and J by 6 bases, with 9 bases between. Control patients had untreated stable or active relapsing-remitting multiple sclerosis by revised McDonald criteria.

Sequencing was done on a sample of CD4+ T cells from PBMCs. This sequence joins TRBV30 and TRBJ2-7; TRBD2 might be the D (6 bases). This TCR was recovered from a human donor with multiple sclerosis. The CDR3 DNA follows: TGTGCCTGGAGGGAGGAGGGCGAGCAGTACTTC. As protein: CAWREEGEQYF.